The clone carrying this TCR beta chain was seen at least ten times. Tregs were sorted as CD4+CD25+CD127-/low cells. Germline V gene sequence: CDR1 SGHVS, CDR2 FQNEAQ. This CDR3 has 15 amino acids. The V segment lost 2 bases and the J segment 5 bases; nucleotides outside the gene matches: 5. Full-length variable regions came from constant-region reverse primers plus semi-nested Nested Universal Primer A PCR. TCRdb reprocessed the 5' RACE reads with MiXCR, giving one entry per CDR3 protein. In the table there are about 42,000 distinct CDR3 sequences, less than 25% of which are singletons. Specimen: Tregs sorted from blood. The source of this sequence is a female donor with breast cancer. This chain joins TRBV7-8 and TRBJ2-1, with TRBD2 matching over 8 bases. For the CDR3, the DNA is TGTGCCAGCAGCTTAATGGTAGCGGGGAACAATGAGCAGTTCTTC. This encodes CASSLMVAGNNEQFF.